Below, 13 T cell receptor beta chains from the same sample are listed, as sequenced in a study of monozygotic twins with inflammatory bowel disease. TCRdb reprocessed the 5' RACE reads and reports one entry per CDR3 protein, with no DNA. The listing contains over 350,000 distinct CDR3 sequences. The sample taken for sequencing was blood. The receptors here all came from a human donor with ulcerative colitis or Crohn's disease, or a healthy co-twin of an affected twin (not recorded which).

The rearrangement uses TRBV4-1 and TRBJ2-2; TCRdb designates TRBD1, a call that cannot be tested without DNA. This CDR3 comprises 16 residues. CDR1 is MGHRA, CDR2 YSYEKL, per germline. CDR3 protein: CASSRGTGGRIGELFF.

CDR3 amino acids: CASSLAPSRAAINTEAFF. The chain employs TRBV5-6 and TRBJ1-1. This CDR3 spans 18 amino acids. In germline, CDR1 is SGHDT, CDR2 YYEEEE.

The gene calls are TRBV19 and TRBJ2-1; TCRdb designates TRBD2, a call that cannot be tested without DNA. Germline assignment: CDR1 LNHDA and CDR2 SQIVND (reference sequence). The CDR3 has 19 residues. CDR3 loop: CASSMALAGLTDSYNEQFF.

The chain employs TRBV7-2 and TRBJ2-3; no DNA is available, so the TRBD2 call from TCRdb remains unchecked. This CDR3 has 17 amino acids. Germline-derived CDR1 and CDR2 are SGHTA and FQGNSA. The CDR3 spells CASSLPVAGGWSDTQYF.

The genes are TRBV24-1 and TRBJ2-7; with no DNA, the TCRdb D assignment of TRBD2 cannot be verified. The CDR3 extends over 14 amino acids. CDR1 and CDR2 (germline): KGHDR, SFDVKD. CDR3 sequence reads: CATSDLRRGYEQYF.

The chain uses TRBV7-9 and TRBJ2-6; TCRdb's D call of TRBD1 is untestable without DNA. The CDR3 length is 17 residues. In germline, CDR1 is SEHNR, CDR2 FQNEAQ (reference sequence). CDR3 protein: CASSRAGTGTGANVLTF.

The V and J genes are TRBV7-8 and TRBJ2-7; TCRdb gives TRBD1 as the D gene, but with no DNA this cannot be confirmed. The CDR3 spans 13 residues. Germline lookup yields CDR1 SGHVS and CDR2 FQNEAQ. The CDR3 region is CASSLYGAYEQYF. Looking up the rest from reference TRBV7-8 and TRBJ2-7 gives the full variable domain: GAGVSQSPRYKVAKRGQDVALRCDPISGHVSLFWYQQALGQGPEFLTYFQNEAQLDKSGLPSDRFFAERPEGSVSTLKIQRTQQEDSAVYLCASSLYGAYEQYFGPGTRLTVT.

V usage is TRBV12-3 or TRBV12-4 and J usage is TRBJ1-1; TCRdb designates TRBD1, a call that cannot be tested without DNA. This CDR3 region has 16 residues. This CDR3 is CASSPGTALMNTEAFF.

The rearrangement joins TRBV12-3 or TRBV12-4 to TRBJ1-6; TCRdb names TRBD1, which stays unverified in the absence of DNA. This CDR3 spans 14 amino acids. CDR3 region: CASAPGQYNSPLHF.

CDR3: CASSSLAGSNTGELFF. The chain couples TRBV7-9 to TRBJ2-2. The CDR3 runs to 16 residues. Germline-derived CDR1 and CDR2 are SEHNR and FQNEAQ (reference sequence).

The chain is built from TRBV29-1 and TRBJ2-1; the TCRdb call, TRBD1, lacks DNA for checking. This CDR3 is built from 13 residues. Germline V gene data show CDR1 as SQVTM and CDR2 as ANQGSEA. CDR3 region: CSGGGYSDNEQFF.

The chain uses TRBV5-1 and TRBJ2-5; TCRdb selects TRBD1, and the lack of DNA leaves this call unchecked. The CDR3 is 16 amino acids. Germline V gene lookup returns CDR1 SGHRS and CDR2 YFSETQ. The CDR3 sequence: CASSLALTGGQETQYF.

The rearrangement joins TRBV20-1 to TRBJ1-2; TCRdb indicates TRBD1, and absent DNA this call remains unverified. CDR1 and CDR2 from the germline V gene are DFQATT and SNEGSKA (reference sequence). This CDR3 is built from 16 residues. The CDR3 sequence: CSARGPPGHKPAGYTF.